The TCR beta chain described here comes from a study of blood T cell repertoires in COVID-19. Study at large: T cells, B-cell-depleted T cells, or PBMCs supplied cDNA or gDNA.

Some clones are missing from TCRdb's copy, which holds only in-frame ones; the method was immunoSEQ multiplex PCR. Of about 110,000 clones listed, 88% are singletons. J lost 0 bases, V lost 4 bases, and 5 bases had no gene match. The CDR3 contains 16 residues. Looked up from germline, CDR1 is MDHEN and CDR2 is SYDVKM. Sequencing input: peripheral blood. The receptor was isolated from a human donor in a cohort sampled during active COVID-19. The chain carries TRBV28 and TRBJ1-5; 8 nucleotides agree with TRBD1. CDR3 protein: CASSSRTGSSNQPQHF. CDR3 coding DNA: TGTGCCAGCAGTTCCCGGACAGGGTCTAGCAATCAGCCCCAGCATTTT.